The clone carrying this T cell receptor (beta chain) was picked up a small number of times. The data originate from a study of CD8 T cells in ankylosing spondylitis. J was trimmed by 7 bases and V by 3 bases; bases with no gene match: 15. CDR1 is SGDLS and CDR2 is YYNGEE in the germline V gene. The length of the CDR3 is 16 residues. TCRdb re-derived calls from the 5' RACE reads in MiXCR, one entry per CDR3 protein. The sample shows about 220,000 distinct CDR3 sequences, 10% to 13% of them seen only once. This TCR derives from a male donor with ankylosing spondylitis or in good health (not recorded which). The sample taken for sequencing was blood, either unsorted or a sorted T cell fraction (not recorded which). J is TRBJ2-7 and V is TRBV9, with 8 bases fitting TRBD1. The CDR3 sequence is CASSERAGQGAKEQYF. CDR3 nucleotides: TGTGCCAGCAGCGAGAGGGCCGGACAGGGAGCTAAGGAGCAGTACTTC.